This section outlines one TCR beta chain sequence together with its context. Cohorts were assigned according to the clinical history that participants reported. The sample comes from a study of blood T cell repertoires in COVID-19. About the research overall: Researchers got acute and convalescent COVID-19 samples from the United States, Italy and Spain. T cells, B-cell-depleted T cells, or PBMCs provided the cDNA or gDNA that served as material.

Source study methods: Reference gene primer amplification yielded estimated nucleated cell counts. Profiling relied on immunoSEQ multiplex PCR, and the TCRdb table lists in-frame clones only, not all of them. V, J and clone size are taken as reported in that table, and D and trimming were inferred from the DNA itself. The sample has about 300,000 clones, about 93% seen once; the top ten hold around 1.1%. The receptor was isolated from a woman in her thirties who had recovered from COVID-19. The sequenced sample consisted of PBMCs or T cells enriched from blood (not recorded which).

Here the CDR3 DNA reads TGTGCCAGCAGCCAAGGGACTAGCGGGATCGGGCAGTTCTTC. It specifies CASSQGTSGIGQFF. This chain links TRBV3-1 (or the pseudogene TRBV3-2) with TRBJ2-1; 12 bases line up with TRBD2. Per the germline V gene, CDR1 is LGHDT and CDR2 is YNNKEL (reference sequence). The CDR3 runs to 14 residues. With V trimmed by 1 base and J by 12 bases, 4 bases remained unmatched.